Listed below are T cell receptor beta chains from one sample, sequenced in a study of T cell repertoires in cytomegalovirus infection. TCRdb re-called the reads with MiXCR, one entry per CDR3 protein. This sample has about 700,000 distinct CDR3 sequences, with roughly a third found just once. For these TCRs, the target antigens are not known. The specimen was cultured PBMCs, collected from culture after CMV antigen stimulation. The receptors were gathered from a human donor in good health (CMV status not recorded). Some clones in this sample may be carry-over from other donors' samples. Both conserved end residues are part of each CDR3. The order of the fields is clone size, J gene, D gene, V gene, CDR3 DNA, CDR3 protein. The D gene is left open where the match is weak. For some rows the clone size is stated as once, few or many, or as a class when expanded; others skip it.

clone size: many; J gene: TRBJ1-5; D gene: .; V gene: TRBV7-2; CDR3 DNA: TGTGCCAGCAGCCCAGGGGCCTCGAGCAATCAGCCCCAGCATTTT; CDR3 protein: CASSPGASSNQPQHF
clone size: .; J gene: TRBJ2-5; D gene: .; V gene: TRBV11-2; CDR3 DNA: TGTGCCAGCAGCCCAGATAGGTGGGCCCAGTACTTC; CDR3 protein: CASSPDRWAQYF
clone size: .; J gene: TRBJ1-2; D gene: .; V gene: TRBV12-3/TRBV12-4; CDR3 DNA: TGTGCCAGCAGTTTGGGCAGCTTTGGCTATGGCTACACCTTC; CDR3 protein: CASSLGSFGYGYTF
clone size: few; J gene: TRBJ1-1; D gene: TRBD1; V gene: TRBV15; CDR3 DNA: TGTGCCACCAGCATGGACAGGGCTTACACTGAAGCTTTCTTT; CDR3 protein: CATSMDRAYTEAFF
clone size: .; J gene: TRBJ2-7; D gene: TRBD1; V gene: TRBV6-1; CDR3 DNA: TGTGCCAGCAGTCCCGGGACAGGGCGTTTTTTATCCTACGAGCAGTACTTC; CDR3 protein: CASSPGTGRFLSYEQYF
clone size: .; J gene: TRBJ2-5; D gene: .; V gene: TRBV19; CDR3 DNA: TGTGCCAGTCGCGACTCTGGACGAACTCAAGAGACCCAGTACTTC; CDR3 protein: CASRDSGRTQETQYF
clone size: few; J gene: TRBJ1-1; D gene: .; V gene: TRBV4-3; CDR3 DNA: TGCGCCAGCCGCAGGGCGGGGATGCGGACTGAAGCTTTCTTT; CDR3 protein: CASRRAGMRTEAFF
clone size: many; J gene: TRBJ1-4; D gene: .; V gene: TRBV12-3/TRBV12-4; CDR3 DNA: TGTGCCAGCAGTTTAGGAGGGAGTAATGAAAAACTGTTTTTT; CDR3 protein: CASSLGGSNEKLFF
clone size: few; J gene: TRBJ1-5; D gene: .; V gene: TRBV5-1; CDR3 DNA: TGCGCCAGCAGCTTAGGACAGCCATTTTTTTCCCGCAATCAGCCCCAGCATTTT; CDR3 protein: CASSLGQPFFSRNQPQHF
clone size: once; J gene: TRBJ2-7; D gene: TRBD1; V gene: TRBV2; CDR3 DNA: TGTGCCAGCCGCATACAGGGGGCCGCCTACGAGCAGTACTTC; CDR3 protein: CASRIQGAAYEQYF
clone size: once; J gene: TRBJ1-1; D gene: .; V gene: TRBV12-3/TRBV12-4; CDR3 DNA: TGTGCCAGCAGTCAAGCCGGGTTGAACACTGAAGCTTTCTTT; CDR3 protein: CASSQAGLNTEAFF
clone size: .; J gene: TRBJ1-1; D gene: .; V gene: TRBV20-1; CDR3 DNA: TGCAGTGCCGTGCCGCCCGCGGCTTTCTTT; CDR3 protein: CSAVPPAAFF
clone size: once; J gene: TRBJ2-4; D gene: .; V gene: TRBV19; CDR3 DNA: TGTGCCAGTAGTCCAGCCCCACTCAAAAACATTCAGTACTTC; CDR3 protein: CASSPAPLKNIQYF
clone size: .; J gene: TRBJ1-6; D gene: TRBD1; V gene: TRBV4-1; CDR3 DNA: TGCGCCAGCAGCCTCCGACAGGGCTCGGAATCACCCCTCCACTTT; CDR3 protein: CASSLRQGSESPLHF
clone size: .; J gene: TRBJ1-1; D gene: .; V gene: TRBV19; CDR3 DNA: TGTGCCAGTAGTACGACAGGTTGGAACACTGAAGCTTTCTTT; CDR3 protein: CASSTTGWNTEAFF
clone size: .; J gene: TRBJ2-5; D gene: .; V gene: TRBV28; CDR3 DNA: TGTGCCAGCAGTGCCGAGGGGGGCTACGCGGAGACCCAGTACTTC; CDR3 protein: CASSAEGGYAETQYF
clone size: .; J gene: TRBJ1-1; D gene: .; V gene: TRBV5-1; CDR3 DNA: TGCGCCAGCAGCTTAATTGGGCTGGCGACTGAAGCTTTCTTT; CDR3 protein: CASSLIGLATEAFF
clone size: .; J gene: TRBJ2-1; D gene: .; V gene: TRBV7-2; CDR3 DNA: TGTGCCAGCAGCTTAGCAGGGGGACTGCGAGGCGATGAGCAGTTCTTC; CDR3 protein: CASSLAGGLRGDEQFF
clone size: .; J gene: TRBJ1-2; D gene: .; V gene: TRBV6-1; CDR3 DNA: TGTGCCAGCAGTACGCCTGGGGGGGTAGGCTACACCTTC; CDR3 protein: CASSTPGGVGYTF
clone size: few; J gene: TRBJ1-1; D gene: TRBD1; V gene: TRBV7-2; CDR3 DNA: TGTGCCAGCAGCCGGAGGTCAGACAGGGGCGAAGCTTTCTTT; CDR3 protein: CASSRRSDRGEAFF
clone size: .; J gene: TRBJ2-1; D gene: TRBD2; V gene: TRBV12-3/TRBV12-4; CDR3 DNA: TGTGCCAGCAGGCCCGGGGCTAGCGGGAGGGATGAGCAGTTCTTC; CDR3 protein: CASRPGASGRDEQFF
clone size: .; J gene: TRBJ1-2; D gene: .; V gene: TRBV7-9; CDR3 DNA: TGTGCCAGCAGCCCTACGGAGGGACGTAACTATGGCTACACCTTC; CDR3 protein: CASSPTEGRNYGYTF
clone size: .; J gene: TRBJ2-1; D gene: .; V gene: TRBV7-4; CDR3 DNA: TGTGCCAGCAGCTTAGGCGCTAGAGGGCAGTTCTTC; CDR3 protein: CASSLGARGQFF
clone size: once; J gene: TRBJ2-1; D gene: TRBD2; V gene: TRBV20-1; CDR3 DNA: TGCAGTGCTGAGTGGGGGGGACTCAATGAGCAGTTCTTC; CDR3 protein: CSAEWGGLNEQFF
clone size: .; J gene: TRBJ2-7; D gene: .; V gene: TRBV6-5; CDR3 DNA: TGTGCCTGCGGCTATTCCTACGAGCAGTACTTC; CDR3 protein: CACGYSYEQYF
clone size: .; J gene: TRBJ2-7; D gene: TRBD2; V gene: TRBV7-6; CDR3 DNA: TGTGCCAGCAGCTTAGATGGGACTAGGGGCTACGAGCAGTACTTC; CDR3 protein: CASSLDGTRGYEQYF
clone size: .; J gene: TRBJ2-7; D gene: TRBD2; V gene: TRBV28; CDR3 DNA: TGTGCCAGCAAACCTCCGGGACTAGTAGGCGAGCAGTACTTC; CDR3 protein: CASKPPGLVGEQYF
clone size: few; J gene: TRBJ2-2; D gene: .; V gene: TRBV7-2; CDR3 DNA: TGTGCCAGCAGCTTAGCGCGGGCGTCCGGGGACACCGGGGAGCTGTTTTTT; CDR3 protein: CASSLARASGDTGELFF
clone size: .; J gene: TRBJ1-6; D gene: .; V gene: TRBV11-2; CDR3 DNA: TGTGCCAGCAGCTGGTTGACGGAGGATTCACCCCTCCACTTT; CDR3 protein: CASSWLTEDSPLHF
clone size: .; J gene: TRBJ1-2; D gene: TRBD1; V gene: TRBV4-3; CDR3 DNA: TGCGCCAGCAGCCCTTCGAGGGGGCGCGATGGCTACACCTTC; CDR3 protein: CASSPSRGRDGYTF
clone size: few; J gene: TRBJ2-1; D gene: TRBD2; V gene: TRBV7-9; CDR3 DNA: TGTGCCAGCAGCTTACCTGCTGGGGGGGGCTCCTACAATGAGCAGTTCTTC; CDR3 protein: CASSLPAGGGSYNEQFF
clone size: .; J gene: TRBJ2-7; D gene: .; V gene: TRBV20-1; CDR3 DNA: TGCAGTGGTATAGGGGGGTACGAGCAGTACTTC; CDR3 protein: CSGIGGYEQYF
clone size: .; J gene: TRBJ1-1; D gene: TRBD1; V gene: TRBV29-1; CDR3 DNA: TGCAGCGTGGAACAGGGGCTGAACACTGAAGCTTTCTTT; CDR3 protein: CSVEQGLNTEAFF
clone size: .; J gene: TRBJ2-7; D gene: .; V gene: TRBV18; CDR3 DNA: TGTGCCAGCTCACCCGGGACAACAAGCCACGAGCAGTACTTC; CDR3 protein: CASSPGTTSHEQYF
clone size: .; J gene: TRBJ2-3; D gene: .; V gene: TRBV12-3/TRBV12-4; CDR3 DNA: TGTGCCAGCAGTTCACATAGGAGGGATACGCAGTATTTT; CDR3 protein: CASSSHRRDTQYF
clone size: .; J gene: TRBJ2-7; D gene: .; V gene: TRBV11-2; CDR3 DNA: TGTGCCAGCAGTTCGGGGCCTTCCTACTACGAGCAGTACTTC; CDR3 protein: CASSSGPSYYEQYF
clone size: .; J gene: TRBJ2-7; D gene: TRBD2; V gene: TRBV3-1; CDR3 DNA: TGTGCCAGCAGCCTTTCTGCCGGGGGGGCCTTCGGCGAGCAGTACTTC; CDR3 protein: CASSLSAGGAFGEQYF
clone size: .; J gene: TRBJ2-2; D gene: TRBD2; V gene: TRBV6-1; CDR3 DNA: TGTGCCAGCAGCGATAGCGGGAGGGCCGGGGAGCTGTTTTTT; CDR3 protein: CASSDSGRAGELFF
clone size: few; J gene: TRBJ2-3; D gene: .; V gene: TRBV7-9; CDR3 DNA: TGTGCCAGCAGCTTAGCGCTTGGTAGCACAGATACGCAGTATTTT; CDR3 protein: CASSLALGSTDTQYF
clone size: .; J gene: TRBJ2-5; D gene: .; V gene: TRBV7-2; CDR3 DNA: TGTGCCAGCAGCACGCAGTTGACAGAGACCCAGTACTTC; CDR3 protein: CASSTQLTETQYF
clone size: .; J gene: TRBJ1-1; D gene: .; V gene: TRBV4-1; CDR3 DNA: TGCGCCAGCAGCCAACTGTTCGGCACGAACACTGAAGCTTTCTTT; CDR3 protein: CASSQLFGTNTEAFF
clone size: .; J gene: TRBJ2-1; D gene: .; V gene: TRBV20-1; CDR3 DNA: TGCAGTGTCCCTAAGGAGGGTACCTACAATGAGCAGTTCTTC; CDR3 protein: CSVPKEGTYNEQFF
clone size: few; J gene: TRBJ2-5; D gene: .; V gene: TRBV7-8; CDR3 DNA: TGTGCCAGCAGCTTAGCGCGCAGGGAGGCCCTGACCCAGTACTTC; CDR3 protein: CASSLARREALTQYF
clone size: .; J gene: TRBJ2-3; D gene: .; V gene: TRBV12-3/TRBV12-4; CDR3 DNA: TGTGCCAGCAGTTTTCACCAATCGCCAGATACGCAGTATTTT; CDR3 protein: CASSFHQSPDTQYF
clone size: .; J gene: TRBJ2-7; D gene: .; V gene: TRBV6-6; CDR3 DNA: TGTGCCAGCAGCGGGACTCCCTACGAGCAGTACTTC; CDR3 protein: CASSGTPYEQYF
clone size: .; J gene: TRBJ2-3; D gene: .; V gene: TRBV5-4; CDR3 DNA: TGTGCCAGCAGCTTCTCGGCGCGGGCAGATACGCAGTATTTT; CDR3 protein: CASSFSARADTQYF
clone size: .; J gene: TRBJ1-4; D gene: TRBD1; V gene: TRBV5-6; CDR3 DNA: TGTGCCAGCAGCTTGTTGGGACAGGGTAGCGAAAAACTGTTTTTT; CDR3 protein: CASSLLGQGSEKLFF
clone size: .; J gene: TRBJ2-1; D gene: .; V gene: TRBV5-6; CDR3 DNA: TGTGCCAGCAGCTTGGTACAGGGCGGAGCGTACAATGAGCAGTTCTTC; CDR3 protein: CASSLVQGGAYNEQFF
clone size: many; J gene: TRBJ1-2; D gene: TRBD1; V gene: TRBV7-2; CDR3 DNA: TGTGCCAGCAGCCAAATTACAGGGGCCGTAACTATTGGCTACACCTTC; CDR3 protein: CASSQITGAVTIGYTF
clone size: few; J gene: TRBJ1-3; D gene: TRBD1; V gene: TRBV7-9; CDR3 DNA: TGTGCCAGCCCCCCCGAGACAGGGAAGCTACTCTCTGGAAACACCATATATTTT; CDR3 protein: CASPPETGKLLSGNTIYF
clone size: .; J gene: TRBJ1-3; D gene: .; V gene: TRBV7-2; CDR3 DNA: TGTGCCAGCAGCCTGGACTTGGTCTCTGGAAACACCATATATTTT; CDR3 protein: CASSLDLVSGNTIYF